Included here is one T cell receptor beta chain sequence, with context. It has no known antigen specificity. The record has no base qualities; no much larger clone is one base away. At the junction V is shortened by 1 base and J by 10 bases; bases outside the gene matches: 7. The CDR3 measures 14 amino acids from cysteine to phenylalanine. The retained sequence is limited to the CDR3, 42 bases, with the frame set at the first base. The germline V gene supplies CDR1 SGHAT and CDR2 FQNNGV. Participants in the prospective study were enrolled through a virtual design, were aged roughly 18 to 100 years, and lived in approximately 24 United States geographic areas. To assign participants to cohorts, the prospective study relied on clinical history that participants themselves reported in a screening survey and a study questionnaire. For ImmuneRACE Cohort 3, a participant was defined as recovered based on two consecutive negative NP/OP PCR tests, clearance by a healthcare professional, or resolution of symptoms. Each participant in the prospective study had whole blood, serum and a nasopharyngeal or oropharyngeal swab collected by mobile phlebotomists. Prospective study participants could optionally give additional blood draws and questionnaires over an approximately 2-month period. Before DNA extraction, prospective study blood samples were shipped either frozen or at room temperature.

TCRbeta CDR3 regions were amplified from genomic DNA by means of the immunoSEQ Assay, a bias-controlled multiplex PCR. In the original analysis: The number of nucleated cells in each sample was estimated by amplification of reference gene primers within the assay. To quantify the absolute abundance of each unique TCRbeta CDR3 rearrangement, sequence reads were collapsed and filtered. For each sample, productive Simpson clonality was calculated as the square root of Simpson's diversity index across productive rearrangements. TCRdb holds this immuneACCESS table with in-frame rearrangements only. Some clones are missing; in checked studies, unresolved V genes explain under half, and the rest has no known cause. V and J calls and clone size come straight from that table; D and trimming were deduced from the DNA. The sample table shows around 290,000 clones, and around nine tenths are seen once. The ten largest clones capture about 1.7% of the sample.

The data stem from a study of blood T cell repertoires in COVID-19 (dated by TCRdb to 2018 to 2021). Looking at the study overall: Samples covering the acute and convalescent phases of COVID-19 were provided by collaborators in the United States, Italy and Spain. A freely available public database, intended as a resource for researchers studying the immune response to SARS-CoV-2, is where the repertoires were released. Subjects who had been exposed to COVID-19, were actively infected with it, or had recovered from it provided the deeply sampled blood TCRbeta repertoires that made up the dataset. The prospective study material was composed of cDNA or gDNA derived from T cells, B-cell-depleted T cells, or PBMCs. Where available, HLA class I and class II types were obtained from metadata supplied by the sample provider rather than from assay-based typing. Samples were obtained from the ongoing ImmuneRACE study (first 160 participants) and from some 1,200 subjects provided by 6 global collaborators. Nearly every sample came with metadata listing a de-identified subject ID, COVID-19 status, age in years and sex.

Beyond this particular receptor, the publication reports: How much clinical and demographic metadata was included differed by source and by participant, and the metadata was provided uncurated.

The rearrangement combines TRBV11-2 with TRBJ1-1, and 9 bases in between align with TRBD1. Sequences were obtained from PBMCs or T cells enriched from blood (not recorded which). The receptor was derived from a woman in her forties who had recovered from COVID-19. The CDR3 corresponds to CASSLVGQGLGAFF. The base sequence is TGTGCCAGCAGCTTAGTGGGACAGGGTTTAGGAGCTTTCTTT.